Each of the 11 T cell receptor beta chains below was sequenced from the same sample in a study of beta chain features in type 1 diabetes. Expressed TCRB transcripts got sequenced, as all isolated RNA was reverse transcribed. Clones were sequenced by immunoSEQ multiplex PCR, and TCRdb holds only the in-frame ones, with some missing. The repertoire holds 250,000 to 300,000 clones, with approximately 8% as singletons. The sample taken for sequencing was central memory CD4+ T cells from blood. Receptors originate from a woman between 18 and 30 years old in good health.

Details on this clone: The junction departs from the called germline gene at one end, perhaps through a read error. The chain couples TRBV10-3 to TRBJ2-5; 9 bases fit TRBD2. Germline V gives CDR1 ENHRY, CDR2 SYGVKD. The CDR3 runs 15 residues. Written as DNA, the CDR3 is TGTGCCAGCAGTTTTAGCGGGGGTTGGCAGAAGACCCAGTACTTC. It translates to CASSFSGGWQKTQYF.

The J gene is TRBJ1-2, the V gene TRBV6-4, with 9 bases matching TRBD1. With 5 bases clipped from V and 6 bases from J, the junction kept 10 bases outside the gene matches. Germline V gives CDR1 MRHNA, CDR2 SNTAGT. The CDR3 sequence is 15 residues long. The CDR3 nucleotides are TGTGCCAGCAGTTTTCGGCCGGGACAGGGAAATGGCTACACCTTC. Translating gives CASSFRPGQGNGYTF.

This clone was detected only a few times. This sequence joins TRBV19 and TRBJ2-1, with 9 bases that match TRBD1. This CDR3 comprises 15 residues. Germline CDR1 reads LNHDA; CDR2 reads SQIVND (reference sequence). Trimming removed 6 bases from V and 9 bases from J; junction bases left unmatched: 12. CDR3 region: CASSTPGQGVGEQFF. In DNA, the CDR3 is TGTGCCAGTAGCACACCGGGACAGGGTGTCGGTGAGCAGTTCTTC.

This clone was picked up a small number of times. The chain is built from TRBV7-2 and TRBJ1-2; TRBD1 is a possible D gene (5 bases). Trimming cost V 5 bases and J 8 bases, with 15 bases left between them. The CDR3 covers 13 residues. Germline V gene data show CDR1 as SGHTA and CDR2 as FQGNSA. The CDR3 region has the DNA TGTGCCAGCAGCCCGAGGGACTCTGGCGGCTACACCTTC. Its protein is CASSPRDSGGYTF.

This clone has just a few counts. V is TRBV7-6 and J is TRBJ2-1, with TRBD2 matching over 9 bases. CDR3 length equals 16 residues. V dropped 5 bases and J dropped 2; count of bases not matched to a gene: 7. CDR1 and CDR2 (germline): SGHVS, FNYEAQ. CDR3 nucleotide sequence: TGTGCCAGCAGCCGTAGCGGGGGCCACGCCTACAATGAGCAGTTCTTC. It codes for CASSRSGGHAYNEQFF.

Turning to this clone: A much larger clone sits a single nucleotide away, making a read error possible. The chain joins TRBV11-1 to TRBJ2-3; D gene ambiguous. This CDR3 spans 12 amino acids. With 5 bases removed from V and 1 base from J, the gap between germline ends came to 4 bases. Germline V gene lookup returns CDR1 SGHAT and CDR2 FQDESV (reference sequence). As DNA, the CDR3 is TGTGCCAGCAGCCCAGGCACAGATACGCAGTATTTT. Amino acid sequence: CASSPGTDTQYF.

In its sample, this clone was seen a few times. This chain joins TRBV5-8 and TRBJ2-7; D gene ambiguous. CDR1 is SGHTS, CDR2 YDEGEE, per germline. Trimming removed 5 bases at V and 0 bases at J, with 21 bases between. The CDR3 covers 17 residues. DNA for the CDR3: TGTGCCAGCAGACCCCAACGAGACTTGTTTAGCTCCTACGAGCAGTACGTC. Translated, it gives CASRPQRDLFSSYEQYV.

The rearrangement uses TRBV7-2 and TRBJ1-1; 7 bases are a match to TRBD1. J gave up 4 bases and V 5 bases, and 7 bases lay outside the gene matches. This CDR3 is built from 14 residues. Per germline, CDR1 SGHTA and CDR2 FQGNSA. The CDR3 loop reads CASSTRQGITEAFF. The CDR3 DNA sequence: TGTGCCAGCAGCACCCGACAGGGAATCACTGAAGCTTTCTTT.

V is TRBV29-1 and J is TRBJ2-3; TRBD2 matches 9 bases. V lost 4 bases to trimming and J lost 0 bases; unmatched junction nucleotides: 8. The CDR3 is 16 amino acids. Germline CDR1 SQVTM, CDR2 ANQGSEA. In DNA form, the CDR3 reads TGCAGCGTTGGGGGACCTAGCGGGATTAGCACAGATACGCAGTATTTT. Amino acid sequence: CSVGGPSGISTDTQYF.

This clone came up a few times. V and J are TRBV14 and TRBJ1-1; 7 nucleotides line up with TRBD1. There are 15 residues in the CDR3. Per the germline V gene, CDR1 is SGHDN and CDR2 is FVKESK. Trimming at V came to 4 bases and at J to 1 base, leaving 6 bases not matched to a gene. CDR3 bases: TGTGCCAGCAGCCCCTGGGGACAGTCGAACACTGAAGCTTTCTTT. Amino acid sequence: CASSPWGQSNTEAFF.

The chain has TRBV6-5 and TRBJ1-6; D perhaps matches TRBD1 (5 bases). The V end lost 3 bases, the J end lost 5 bases, and 8 bases lay between the germline ends. There are 14 residues in the CDR3. Per the germline V gene, CDR1 is MNHEY and CDR2 is SVGAGI. The CDR3 region is CASSYLQDNSPLHF. For the CDR3, the DNA is TGTGCCAGCAGTTATTTACAGGATAATTCACCCCTCCACTTT.